These T cell receptor beta chains were read from a single sample in a study of blood T cell repertoires in COVID-19. Produced via immunoSEQ multiplex PCR; TCRdb's table is partial and in-frame only. Of 450,000 or so clones in the sample, roughly nine tenths were seen once. Specimen: peripheral blood. These receptors all stem from a man aged 18 to 35 with COVID-19, enrolled during active disease. Both conserved end residues are part of each CDR3. Fields, in order: V gene, J gene, D gene, clone size, CDR3 protein, CDR3 DNA. A D gene is named only where the DNA matches it firmly. A row's size may be missing; if present it is once, few, many or a size class.

v_call: TRBV28
j_call: TRBJ1-2
d_call: .
clone_size: .
cdr3_aa: CASSTPGWANYGYTF
cdr3_nt: TGTGCCAGCAGCACCCCCGGGTGGGCTAACTATGGCTACACCTTC

v_call: TRBV30
j_call: TRBJ1-1
d_call: TRBD1
clone_size: .
cdr3_aa: CAWNSGTGAPRGDTEAFF
cdr3_nt: TGTGCCTGGAACTCCGGGACAGGGGCCCCCCGAGGGGACACTGAAGCTTTCTTT

v_call: TRBV6-5
j_call: TRBJ1-2
d_call: TRBD1
clone_size: .
cdr3_aa: CAGRTFGTANYGYTF
cdr3_nt: TGTGCCGGCAGGACGTTTGGGACAGCTAACTATGGCTACACCTTC

v_call: TRBV23-1
j_call: TRBJ2-1
d_call: .
clone_size: .
cdr3_aa: CASSLASRSSRYNEQFF
cdr3_nt: TGCGCCAGCAGTCTAGCCAGCCGAAGTAGCCGGTACAATGAGCAGTTCTTC

v_call: TRBV29-1
j_call: TRBJ1-4
d_call: TRBD1
clone_size: .
cdr3_aa: CSVSDRGREKLFF
cdr3_nt: TGCAGCGTCTCGGACAGGGGACGGGAAAAACTGTTTTTT

v_call: TRBV19
j_call: TRBJ2-2
d_call: .
clone_size: .
cdr3_aa: CASSLYTGELFF
cdr3_nt: TGTGCCAGTAGTCTCTACACCGGGGAGCTGTTTTTT

v_call: TRBV7-2
j_call: TRBJ2-7
d_call: .
clone_size: .
cdr3_aa: CASSSNSVLEQYF
cdr3_nt: TGTGCCAGCAGCTCCAATAGTGTGCTCGAGCAGTACTTC

v_call: TRBV19
j_call: TRBJ1-2
d_call: TRBD1
clone_size: .
cdr3_aa: CASSARGRDYGYTF
cdr3_nt: TGTGCCAGTAGTGCCAGGGGGCGCGACTATGGCTACACCTTC

v_call: TRBV6-2/TRBV6-3
j_call: TRBJ1-4
d_call: TRBD1
clone_size: .
cdr3_aa: CASSRDRRAGTNEKLFF
cdr3_nt: TGTGCCAGCAGTAGGGACAGGCGAGCTGGGACTAATGAAAAACTGTTTTTT

v_call: TRBV5-1
j_call: TRBJ2-3
d_call: .
clone_size: .
cdr3_aa: CASSLEGGGKTDTQYF
cdr3_nt: TGCGCCAGCAGCTTGGAGGGGGGAGGGAAAACAGATACGCAGTATTTT

v_call: TRBV6-5
j_call: TRBJ2-7
d_call: TRBD2
clone_size: .
cdr3_aa: CASSYNSGSHEQYF
cdr3_nt: TGTGCCAGCAGTTACAACAGCGGGAGCCACGAGCAGTACTTC

v_call: TRBV11-2
j_call: TRBJ1-2
d_call: .
clone_size: .
cdr3_aa: CASSLGLHYTAWGDYGYTF
cdr3_nt: TGTGCCAGCAGCTTAGGGCTACACTACACTGCCTGGGGGGACTATGGCTACACCTTC

v_call: TRBV27
j_call: TRBJ2-1
d_call: TRBD1
clone_size: .
cdr3_aa: CASSLSTSGTGGTFF
cdr3_nt: TGTGCCAGCAGTTTATCCACCTCCGGGACAGGGGGTACGTTCTTC

v_call: TRBV5-6
j_call: TRBJ1-1
d_call: .
clone_size: .
cdr3_aa: CASSLWGGTEAFF
cdr3_nt: TGTGCCAGCAGCTTGTGGGGGGGCACTGAAGCTTTCTTT

v_call: TRBV6-1
j_call: TRBJ2-5
d_call: TRBD2
clone_size: .
cdr3_aa: CASSELAGGQETQYF
cdr3_nt: TGTGCCAGCAGTGAATTAGCGGGAGGGCAAGAGACCCAGTACTTC

v_call: TRBV9
j_call: TRBJ2-3
d_call: TRBD2
clone_size: once
cdr3_aa: CASSHSGTSTDTQYF
cdr3_nt: TGTGCCAGCAGCCATAGCGGGACTAGCACAGATACGCAGTATTTT

v_call: TRBV2
j_call: TRBJ2-3
d_call: TRBD2
clone_size: .
cdr3_aa: CASSLAGITDTQYF
cdr3_nt: TGTGCCAGCAGCCTAGCGGGGATCACAGATACGCAGTATTTT

v_call: TRBV7-2
j_call: TRBJ2-1
d_call: .
clone_size: .
cdr3_aa: CASSFSSYNEQFF
cdr3_nt: TGTGCCAGCAGCTTTAGCTCCTACAATGAGCAGTTCTTC

v_call: TRBV2
j_call: TRBJ2-3
d_call: .
clone_size: .
cdr3_aa: CASSDDLQGDTQYF
cdr3_nt: TGTGCCAGCAGTGACGATTTACAGGGCGATACGCAGTATTTT

v_call: TRBV19
j_call: TRBJ1-6
d_call: .
clone_size: .
cdr3_aa: CASNPGQARGSYNSPLHF
cdr3_nt: TGTGCCAGTAACCCGGGACAAGCCCGAGGATCCTATAATTCACCCCTCCACTTT

v_call: TRBV11-2
j_call: TRBJ2-1
d_call: TRBD1
clone_size: .
cdr3_aa: CASSPFRDRGFIEQFF
cdr3_nt: TGTGCCAGCAGCCCCTTCCGGGACAGGGGGTTTATTGAGCAGTTCTTC

v_call: TRBV7-8
j_call: TRBJ2-7
d_call: TRBD1
clone_size: .
cdr3_aa: CASRGTGGWLGGDEQYF
cdr3_nt: TGTGCCAGCAGAGGAACAGGGGGCTGGCTAGGCGGGGACGAGCAGTACTTC

v_call: TRBV27
j_call: TRBJ1-6
d_call: .
clone_size: .
cdr3_aa: CASSPQNSPLHF
cdr3_nt: TGTGCCAGCAGCCCCCAGAATTCACCCCTCCACTTT

v_call: TRBV18
j_call: TRBJ2-1
d_call: TRBD1
clone_size: few
cdr3_aa: CASSPRGQGPVGGFF
cdr3_nt: TGTGCCAGCTCACCTAGGGGACAGGGACCGGTCGGCGGGTTCTTC

v_call: TRBV7-9
j_call: TRBJ1-1
d_call: TRBD1
clone_size: .
cdr3_aa: CASGPGQGAEYTEAFF
cdr3_nt: TGTGCCAGCGGACCGGGACAGGGGGCGGAGTACACTGAAGCTTTCTTT

v_call: TRBV5-4
j_call: TRBJ2-1
d_call: .
clone_size: once
cdr3_aa: CASGGGGPYNEQFF
cdr3_nt: TGTGCCAGCGGAGGGGGGGGCCCCTACAATGAGCAGTTCTTC

v_call: TRBV5-5
j_call: TRBJ1-1
d_call: .
clone_size: .
cdr3_aa: CASSLAVNTEAFF
cdr3_nt: TGTGCCAGCAGCTTGGCAGTGAACACTGAAGCTTTCTTT

v_call: TRBV6-4
j_call: TRBJ2-6
d_call: .
clone_size: .
cdr3_aa: CASSDAVSGANVLTF
cdr3_nt: TGTGCCAGCAGTGACGCGGTTTCTGGGGCCAACGTCCTGACTTTC

v_call: TRBV5-1
j_call: TRBJ2-2
d_call: TRBD1
clone_size: .
cdr3_aa: CASSPPTGGNTGELFF
cdr3_nt: TGCGCCAGCAGCCCCCCGACAGGGGGCAACACCGGGGAGCTGTTTTTT

v_call: TRBV5-8
j_call: TRBJ2-7
d_call: .
clone_size: .
cdr3_aa: CASRRSGQTSYEQYF
cdr3_nt: TGTGCCAGCAGGAGATCCGGACAGACTTCCTACGAGCAGTACTTC

v_call: TRBV4-1
j_call: TRBJ2-5
d_call: .
clone_size: .
cdr3_aa: CASSRTLGVKETQYF
cdr3_nt: TGCGCCAGCAGCCGTACCCTCGGGGTAAAGGAGACCCAGTACTTC

v_call: TRBV5-4
j_call: TRBJ2-3
d_call: .
clone_size: .
cdr3_aa: CASSLKTDLDTQYF
cdr3_nt: TGTGCCAGCAGCTTGAAGACGGACTTGGATACGCAGTATTTT

v_call: TRBV5-1
j_call: TRBJ1-2
d_call: TRBD1
clone_size: .
cdr3_aa: CASSLEGQGDYGYTF
cdr3_nt: TGCGCCAGCAGCTTAGAAGGACAGGGGGACTATGGCTACACCTTC

v_call: TRBV2
j_call: TRBJ2-7
d_call: TRBD1
clone_size: .
cdr3_aa: CASSVGQGIYEQYF
cdr3_nt: TGTGCCAGCAGTGTGGGACAGGGAATCTACGAGCAGTACTTC

v_call: TRBV19
j_call: TRBJ1-2
d_call: TRBD1
clone_size: .
cdr3_aa: CASSTGQSYYGYTF
cdr3_nt: TGTGCCAGTAGCACGGGACAGTCCTACTATGGCTACACCTTC

v_call: TRBV4-1
j_call: TRBJ2-7
d_call: .
clone_size: .
cdr3_aa: CASSQTPLTGTDEQYF
cdr3_nt: TGCGCCAGCAGCCAAACCCCATTGACAGGAACGGACGAGCAGTACTTC

v_call: TRBV4-1
j_call: TRBJ2-7
d_call: .
clone_size: .
cdr3_aa: CASSSQQGVDYEQYF
cdr3_nt: TGCGCCAGCAGCTCGCAGCAGGGCGTAGACTACGAGCAGTACTTC

v_call: TRBV14
j_call: TRBJ1-2
d_call: .
clone_size: .
cdr3_aa: CASSHTDRVRRNYGYTF
cdr3_nt: TGTGCCAGCAGCCACACCGATCGGGTCAGGAGGAACTATGGCTACACCTTC

v_call: TRBV6-2/TRBV6-3
j_call: TRBJ2-7
d_call: .
clone_size: .
cdr3_aa: CASSFLSGPPGYEQYF
cdr3_nt: TGTGCCAGCAGTTTCCTTAGCGGACCGCCAGGCTACGAGCAGTACTTC

v_call: TRBV3-1/TRBV3-2
j_call: TRBJ2-1
d_call: .
clone_size: .
cdr3_aa: CASSPQYGEQFF
cdr3_nt: TGTGCCAGCAGCCCGCAGTATGGTGAGCAGTTCTTC

v_call: TRBV7-9
j_call: TRBJ2-7
d_call: .
clone_size: .
cdr3_aa: CASSYRLSPYEQYF
cdr3_nt: TGTGCCAGCAGCTACCGACTAAGCCCCTACGAGCAGTACTTC

v_call: TRBV6-1
j_call: TRBJ2-7
d_call: TRBD1
clone_size: .
cdr3_aa: CASSEDQGALIEQYF
cdr3_nt: TGTGCCAGCAGTGAAGATCAGGGGGCTTTGATCGAGCAGTACTTC

v_call: TRBV27
j_call: TRBJ2-3
d_call: TRBD2
clone_size: .
cdr3_aa: CASSSSSLAGVQDTQYF
cdr3_nt: TGTGCCAGCAGTTCCTCCTCCCTAGCGGGGGTTCAAGATACGCAGTATTTT